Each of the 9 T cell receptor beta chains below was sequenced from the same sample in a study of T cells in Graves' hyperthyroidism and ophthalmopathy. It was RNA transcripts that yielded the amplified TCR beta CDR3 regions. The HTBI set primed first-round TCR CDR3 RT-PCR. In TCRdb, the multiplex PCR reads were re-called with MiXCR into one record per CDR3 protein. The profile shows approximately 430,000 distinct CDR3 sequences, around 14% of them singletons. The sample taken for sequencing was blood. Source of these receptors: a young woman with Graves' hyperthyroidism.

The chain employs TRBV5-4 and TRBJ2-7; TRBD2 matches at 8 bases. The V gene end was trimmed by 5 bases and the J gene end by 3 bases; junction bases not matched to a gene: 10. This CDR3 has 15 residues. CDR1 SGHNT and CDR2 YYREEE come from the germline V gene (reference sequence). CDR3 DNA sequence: TGTGCCAGCAGTTTAGCGGGATCGGCAATCTACGAGCAGTACTTC. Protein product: CASSLAGSAIYEQYF.

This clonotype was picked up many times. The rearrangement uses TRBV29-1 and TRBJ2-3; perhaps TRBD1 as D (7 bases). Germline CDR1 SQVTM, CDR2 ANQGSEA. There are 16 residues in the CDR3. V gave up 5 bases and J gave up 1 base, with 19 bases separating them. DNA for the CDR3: TGCAGCGTTACCGGGACAGAGGAGGGGGGCACAGATACGCAGTATTTT. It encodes CSVTGTEEGGTDTQYF.

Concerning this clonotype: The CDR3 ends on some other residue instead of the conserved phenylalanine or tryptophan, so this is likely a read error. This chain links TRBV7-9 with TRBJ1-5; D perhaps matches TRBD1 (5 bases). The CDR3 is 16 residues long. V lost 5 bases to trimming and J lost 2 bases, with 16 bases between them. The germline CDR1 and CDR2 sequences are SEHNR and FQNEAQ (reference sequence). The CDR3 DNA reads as TGTGCCAGCAGCCAAGATCGGCTGGGACGCAATCAGCCCCAGCATTCT. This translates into CASSQDRLGRNQPQHS.

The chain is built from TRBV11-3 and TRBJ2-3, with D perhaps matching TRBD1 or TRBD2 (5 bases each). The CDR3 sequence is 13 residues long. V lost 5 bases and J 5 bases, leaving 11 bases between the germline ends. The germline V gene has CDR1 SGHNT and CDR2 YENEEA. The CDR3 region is CASSHRDRDTQYF. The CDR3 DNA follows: TGTGCCAGCAGCCACCGGGACCGAGATACGCAGTATTTT.

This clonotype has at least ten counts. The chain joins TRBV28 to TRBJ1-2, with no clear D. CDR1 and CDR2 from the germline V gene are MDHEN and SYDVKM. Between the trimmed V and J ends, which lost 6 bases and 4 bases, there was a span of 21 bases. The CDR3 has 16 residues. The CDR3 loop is CASSVPALTDTYGYTF. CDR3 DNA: TGTGCCAGCAGCGTCCCCGCTCTGACCGATACCTATGGCTACACCTTC.

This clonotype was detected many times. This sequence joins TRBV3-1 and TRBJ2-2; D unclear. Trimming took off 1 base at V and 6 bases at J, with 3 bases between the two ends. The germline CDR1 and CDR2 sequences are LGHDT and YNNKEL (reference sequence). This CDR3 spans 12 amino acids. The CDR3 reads CASSQVSGELFF. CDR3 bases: TGTGCCAGCAGCCAAGTCTCCGGGGAGCTGTTTTTT.

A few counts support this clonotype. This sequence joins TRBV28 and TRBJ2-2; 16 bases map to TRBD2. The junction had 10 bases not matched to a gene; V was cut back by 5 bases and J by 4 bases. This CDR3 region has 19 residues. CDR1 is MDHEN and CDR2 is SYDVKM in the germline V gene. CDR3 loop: CASSATGTSGRAGTGELFF. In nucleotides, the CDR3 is TGTGCCAGCAGTGCGACCGGGACTAGCGGGAGGGCGGGCACCGGGGAGCTGTTTTTT.

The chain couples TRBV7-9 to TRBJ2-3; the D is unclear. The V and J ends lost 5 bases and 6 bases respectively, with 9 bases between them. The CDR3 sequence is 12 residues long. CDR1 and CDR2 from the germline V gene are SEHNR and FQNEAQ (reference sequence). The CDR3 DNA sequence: TGTGCCAGCAGCCACGACTGGGATACGCAGTATTTT. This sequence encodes CASSHDWDTQYF. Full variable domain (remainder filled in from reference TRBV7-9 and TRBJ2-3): DTGVSQNPRHKITKRGQNVTFRCDPISEHNRLYWYRQTLGQGPEFLTYFQNEAQLEKSRLLSDRFSAERPKGSFSTLEIQRTEQGDSAMYLCASSHDWDTQYFGPGTRLTVL.

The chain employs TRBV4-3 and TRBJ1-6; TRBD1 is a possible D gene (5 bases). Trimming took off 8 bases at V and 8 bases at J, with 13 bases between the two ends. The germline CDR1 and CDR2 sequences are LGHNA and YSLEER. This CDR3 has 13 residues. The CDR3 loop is CASGAGWDSPLHF. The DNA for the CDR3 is TGCGCCAGCGGGGCAGGGTGGGATTCACCCCTCCACTTT.